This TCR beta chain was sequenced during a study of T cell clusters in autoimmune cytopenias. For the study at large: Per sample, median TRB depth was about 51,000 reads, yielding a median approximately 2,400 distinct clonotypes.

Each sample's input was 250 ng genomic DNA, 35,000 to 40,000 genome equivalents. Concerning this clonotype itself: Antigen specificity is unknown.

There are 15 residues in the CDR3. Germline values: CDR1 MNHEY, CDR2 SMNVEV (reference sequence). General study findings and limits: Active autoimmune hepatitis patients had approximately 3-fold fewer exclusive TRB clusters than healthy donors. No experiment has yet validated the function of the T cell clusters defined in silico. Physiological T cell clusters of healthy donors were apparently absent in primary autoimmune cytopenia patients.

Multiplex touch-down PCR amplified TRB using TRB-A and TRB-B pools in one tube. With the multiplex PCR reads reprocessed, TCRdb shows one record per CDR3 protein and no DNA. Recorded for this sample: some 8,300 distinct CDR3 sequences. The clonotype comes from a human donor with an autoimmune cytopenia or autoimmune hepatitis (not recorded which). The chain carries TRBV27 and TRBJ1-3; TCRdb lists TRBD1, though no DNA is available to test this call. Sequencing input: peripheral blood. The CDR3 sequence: CASSPGQNLGNTIYF.